These 20 T cell receptor beta chains were sequenced from one sample in a study of blood T cell repertoires in COVID-19. This table comes from immunoSEQ multiplex PCR, and its TCRdb copy is limited to in-frame clones, with some not included. The sample shows about 150,000 clones, about nine tenths of them seen only once. Sequenced material: peripheral blood. The receptors stem from a man older than 75 with acute or convalescent COVID-19.

The CDR3 protein is CASSRGVLGQETQYF. CDR3 sequence (DNA): TGTGCCAGCAGCCGGGGGGTTCTCGGACAAGAGACCCAGTACTTC. The genes are TRBV11-3 and TRBJ2-5, with TRBD2 matching over 7 bases. CDR1 is SGHNT and CDR2 is YENEEA in the germline V gene. J gave up 2 bases and V 5 bases, and 8 bases lay outside the gene matches. The CDR3 spans 15 residues. The variable domain in full, with the rest retrieved from reference TRBV11-3 and TRBJ2-5, is EAGVVQSPRYKIIEKKQPVAFWCNPISGHNTLYWYLQNLGQGPELLIRYENEEAVDDSQLPKDRFSAERLKGVDSTLKIQPAELGDSAVYLCASSRGVLGQETQYFGPGTRLLVL.

The V call is TRBV6-5, the J call TRBJ1-4; 10 nucleotides line up with TRBD1. Germline CDR1 reads MNHEY; CDR2 reads SVGAGI. The CDR3 has 14 amino acids. Trimming took 6 bases from V and 4 from J; bases not matched to a gene: 2. The CDR3 sequence: CASSWTGGNEKLFF. The CDR3 DNA follows: TGTGCCAGCAGCTGGACAGGGGGTAATGAAAAACTGTTTTTT.

The gene calls are TRBV27 and TRBJ2-7, with 7 bases identical to TRBD2. Germline V lookup: CDR1 MNHEY, CDR2 SMNVEV (reference sequence). J was trimmed by 3 bases and V by 6 bases; bases with no gene match: 5. The CDR3 covers 13 residues. The CDR3 sequence is CASRRSGIYEQYF. CDR3 sequence (DNA): TGTGCCAGCAGACGCAGCGGGATCTACGAGCAGTACTTC.

This rearrangement joins TRBV20-1 to TRBJ1-1; no firm D call. Trimming pared 3 bases from V and 0 bases from J, leaving 11 bases between. The CDR3 covers 14 residues. The V gene's germline CDR1 is DFQATT and CDR2 SNEGSKA (reference sequence). In DNA, the CDR3 is TGCAGTGCTAGTCTCTGGCGGGTGAACACTGAAGCTTTCTTT. This gives the protein CSASLWRVNTEAFF.

V gene TRBV2 combines with J gene TRBJ2-2; TRBD1 aligns across 7 bases. Trimming cost V 6 bases and J 2 bases; bases outside gene matches: 3. Germline V lookup: CDR1 SNHLY, CDR2 FYNNEI. This CDR3 is built from 14 residues. This CDR3 is CASRQGTNTGELFF. CDR3 in DNA: TGTGCCAGCAGACAGGGGACCAACACCGGGGAGCTGTTTTTT. Based on the CDR3 plus reference TRBV2 and TRBJ2-2, the full variable domain is EPEVTQTPSHQVTQMGQEVILRCVPISNHLYFYWYRQILGQKVEFLVSFYNNEISEKSEIFDDQFSVERPDGSNFTLKIRSTKLEDSAMYFCASRQGTNTGELFFGEGSRLTVL.

This clone was detected only a few times. This chain connects TRBV19 to TRBJ2-2; possible D gene TRBD2, 7 bases. Deletions cut 3 bases from V and 4 bases from J, with 9 bases between. The germline CDR1 and CDR2 sequences are LNHDA and SQIVND (reference sequence). The CDR3 contains 14 residues. The CDR3 DNA reads as TGTGCCAGTAGTATCCGGGGGGCCACCGGGGAGCTGTTTTTT. Its translation: CASSIRGATGELFF.

This clone has only a few counts. V gene TRBV19 combines with J gene TRBJ2-7; TRBD2 aligns across 10 bases. The CDR3 length is 13 residues. J lost 6 bases, V lost 5 bases, and 4 bases had no gene match. Germline-derived CDR1 and CDR2 are LNHDA and SQIVND (reference sequence). CDR3 loop: CASSLGLAAEQYF. The DNA for the CDR3 is TGTGCCAGTAGTCTAGGACTAGCGGCCGAGCAGTACTTC. Looking up the rest from reference TRBV19 and TRBJ2-7 gives the full variable domain: DGGITQSPKYLFRKEGQNVTLSCEQNLNHDAMYWYRQDPGQGLRLIYYSQIVNDFQKGDIAEGYSVSREKKESFPLTVTSAQKNPTAFYLCASSLGLAAEQYFGPGTRLTVT.

V is TRBV5-6 and J is TRBJ1-1; 8 nucleotides line up with TRBD1. Trimming took 3 bases from V and 6 from J; bases not matched to a gene: 13. The CDR3 spans 16 residues. Germline lookup yields CDR1 SGHDT and CDR2 YYEEEE. The CDR3: CASSWRGTGGRAEAFF. The CDR3 nucleotides are TGTGCCAGCAGCTGGCGTGGGACAGGTGGTAGAGCTGAAGCTTTCTTT.

This chain joins TRBV6-1 and TRBJ1-2; TRBD1 aligns across 7 bases. CDR3 length: 16 amino acids. Germline-derived CDR1 and CDR2 are MNHNS and SASEGT. V lost 2 bases and J lost 3; bases outside the gene matches: 9. The CDR3 sequence: CASSEQTGIVYYGYTF. The CDR3 DNA reads as TGTGCCAGCAGTGAACAGACAGGGATTGTATACTATGGCTACACCTTC.

The CDR3 sequence is CASSTTLSGNTIYF. In DNA, the CDR3 is TGTGCCAGCAGTACTACCCTCTCTGGAAACACCATATATTTT. The V call is TRBV28, the J call TRBJ1-3, with unresolved D. Germline values: CDR1 MDHEN, CDR2 SYDVKM. The CDR3 has 14 amino acids. V was clipped by 5 bases and J by 0 bases, with 8 bases between them.

The chain has TRBV12-3 or TRBV12-4 and TRBJ2-7; a weak D match, TRBD1 (6 bases). The CDR3 length is 12 residues. V lost 3 bases, J lost 6 bases, and 9 bases lay in between. CDR3 residues: CASSFTGTEQYF. The CDR3 nucleotides are TGTGCCAGCAGTTTTACAGGGACCGAGCAGTACTTC.

This rearrangement joins TRBV3-1 (or the pseudogene TRBV3-2) to TRBJ2-1, with 7 bases lining up with TRBD2. The CDR3 covers 17 residues. V was clipped by 2 bases and J by 2 bases; unmatched bases: 9. Germline V gene data show CDR1 as LGHDT and CDR2 as YNNKEL (reference sequence). The CDR3 bases are TGTGCCAGCAGCCAACAGTGGGGGGGAAGAACCTACAATGAGCAGTTCTTC. It encodes CASSQQWGGRTYNEQFF.

This clone has more than one count but fewer than ten. The rearrangement links TRBV3-1 (or the pseudogene TRBV3-2) to TRBJ1-2; D may be TRBD1 (5 bases). V gave up 0 bases and J gave up 1 base, with 9 bases separating them. CDR3 length: 15 amino acids. Germline V gene lookup returns CDR1 LGHDT and CDR2 YNNKEL (reference sequence). The CDR3 is CASSQEGRVNYGYTF. CDR3 DNA sequence: TGTGCCAGCAGCCAAGAAGGCAGGGTTAACTATGGCTACACCTTC.

The chain employs TRBV3-1 (or the pseudogene TRBV3-2) and TRBJ2-2; TRBD2 aligns across 7 bases. Trimming cost V 4 bases and J 6 bases; bases outside gene matches: 8. Germline lookup yields CDR1 LGHDT and CDR2 YNNKEL (reference sequence). The CDR3 loop spans 15 amino acids. In DNA, the CDR3 is TGTGCCAGCAGCCCAAGGACCCGGGGGGCCGGGGAGCTGTTTTTT. Protein product: CASSPRTRGAGELFF.

The CDR3 protein is CASSRTGTYNTGELFF. As DNA, the CDR3 is TGTGCCAGTAGCCGGACAGGGACCTATAACACCGGGGAGCTGTTTTTT. This chain uses TRBV19 with TRBJ2-2; 8 nucleotides line up with TRBD1. Germline assignment: CDR1 LNHDA and CDR2 SQIVND (reference sequence). The CDR3 loop spans 16 amino acids. V shed 6 bases and J 2 bases; nucleotides not matched to a gene: 8.

The chain joins TRBV9 to TRBJ1-4, with a weak D call TRBD1 (6 bases). V shed 5 bases and J shed 7 bases, with 18 bases lying between them. The CDR3 sequence is 15 residues long. Germline CDR1 SGDLS, CDR2 YYNGEE. This CDR3 is CASSSAAGAREKLFF. The CDR3 bases are TGTGCCAGCAGTTCCGCCGCAGGGGCGCGTGAAAAACTGTTTTTT.

The rearrangement joins TRBV19 to TRBJ2-7; 9 bases match TRBD1. In germline, CDR1 is LNHDA, CDR2 SQIVND (reference sequence). The CDR3 is 13 residues long. V was pared by 7 bases and J by 2 bases, with 3 bases of the junction left unmatched. The CDR3 bases are TGTGCCAGTAATGGGGACAGGGCCTACGAGCAGTACTTC. This codes for CASNGDRAYEQYF.

The chain has TRBV5-4 and TRBJ2-6, with 10 bases aligning to TRBD1. The CDR3 consists of 17 residues. Germline V lookup: CDR1 SGHNT, CDR2 YYREEE (reference sequence). The V segment lost 7 bases and the J segment 4 bases; nucleotides outside the gene matches: 11. CDR3 residues: CASRTGQGVFGANVLTF. Written as DNA, the CDR3 is TGTGCCAGCCGAACCGGACAGGGGGTCTTCGGGGCCAACGTCCTGACTTTC. The complete variable domain, with remaining parts taken from reference TRBV5-4 and TRBJ2-6, reads ETGVTQSPTHLIKTRGQQVTLRCSSQSGHNTVSWYQQALGQGPQFIFQYYREEENGRGNFPPRFSGLQFPNYSSELNVNALELDDSALYLCASRTGQGVFGANVLTFGAGSRLTVL.

The rearrangement links TRBV18 to TRBJ2-3; D is possibly TRBD1 (5 bases). This CDR3 has 15 amino acids. The germline V gene encodes CDR1 KGHSH and CDR2 LQKENI. V was cut by 2 bases and J by 3 bases, with 12 bases left in between. CDR3 residues: CASSPSQGLTDTQYF. The CDR3 nucleotides are TGTGCCAGCTCACCAAGTCAGGGATTGACAGATACGCAGTATTTT.

V and J are TRBV4-1 and TRBJ2-3, with 12 bases that match TRBD2. This CDR3 region has 17 residues. The J segment lost 1 base and the V segment lost 4 bases, leaving 6 bases of the junction unmatched. Per the germline V gene, CDR1 is MGHRA and CDR2 is YSYEKL. CDR3 residues: CASSPRLAGDGTDTQYF. The CDR3 coding sequence is TGCGCCAGCAGCCCCCGACTAGCGGGAGATGGCACAGATACGCAGTATTTT.